The 31 T cell receptor beta chains below come from one sample, sequenced in a study of blood T cell repertoires in COVID-19. Profiling relied on immunoSEQ multiplex PCR, and the TCRdb table lists in-frame clones only, not all of them. Of about 120,000 clones listed, 65% to 90% are singletons. The material sequenced was peripheral blood. The receptors originated from an elderly man with active or convalescent COVID-19.

The chain uses TRBV30 and TRBJ2-7; the match to TRBD1 covers 9 bases. CDR3 size: 15 residues. Germline CDR1 GTSNPN, CDR2 SVGIG (reference sequence). The V gene end was trimmed by 1 base and the J gene end by 5 bases; junction bases not matched to a gene: 9. CDR3 bases: TGTGCCTGGAGTGGAAAACAGGGGGCTCTGAACGAGCAGTACTTC. The encoded protein is CAWSGKQGALNEQYF.

V and J are TRBV5-1 and TRBJ1-4, with 7 bases lining up with TRBD1. With 5 bases clipped from V and 10 bases from J, the junction kept 17 bases outside the gene matches. The CDR3 is 16 residues long. The germline gives CDR1 SGHRS, CDR2 YFSETQ. The CDR3: CASSPDRVLAFGKLFF. The CDR3 DNA is TGCGCCAGCAGTCCCGACAGGGTTTTGGCCTTTGGAAAACTGTTTTTT.

This clone was detected only once. This chain uses TRBV12-3 or TRBV12-4 with TRBJ1-1; D is uncertain. There are 13 residues in the CDR3. V was pared by 6 bases and J by 0 bases, with 8 bases between. The CDR3 DNA reads TGTGCCAGCAGCGGTCAAATGAACACTGAAGCTTTCTTT. The encoded protein is CASSGQMNTEAFF.

The J gene is TRBJ1-4, the V gene TRBV7-2, with D tentatively TRBD1 (5 bases). Trimming took 2 bases from V and 4 from J, leaving 11 bases between them. Germline V lookup: CDR1 SGHTA, CDR2 FQGNSA. The CDR3 has 15 amino acids. The CDR3 nucleotides are TGTGCCAGCAGCTTAAAGCCAGGGATTAATGAAAAACTGTTTTTT. Residues: CASSLKPGINEKLFF. Full variable domain (remainder filled in from reference TRBV7-2 and TRBJ1-4): GAGVSQSPSNKVTEKGKDVELRCDPISGHTALYWYRQSLGQGLEFLIYFQGNSAPDKSGLPSDRFSAERTGGSVSTLTIQRTQQEDSAVYLCASSLKPGINEKLFFGSGTQLSVL.

V gene TRBV29-1 combines with J gene TRBJ1-2, with a possible D match to TRBD1 (6 bases). Trimming removed 4 bases at V and 0 bases at J, with 15 bases between. The CDR3 sequence is 15 residues long. CDR1 is SQVTM and CDR2 is ANQGSEA in the germline V gene. CDR3 in amino acids: CSVAKGHTTNYGYTF. DNA for the CDR3: TGCAGCGTTGCCAAGGGACACACTACTAACTATGGCTACACCTTC.

The chain combines TRBV6-1 with TRBJ1-2, with 7 bases lining up with TRBD1. V lost 3 bases, J lost 8 bases, and 6 bases stayed unmatched. This CDR3 spans 13 amino acids. Germline V gene data show CDR1 as MNHNS and CDR2 as SASEGT. CDR3 in DNA: TGTGCCAGCAGTGAGACAGGGCCGGGAGGCTACACCTTC. It yields the protein CASSETGPGGYTF.

The V gene is TRBV10-3, the J gene TRBJ2-7, with TRBD1 matching over 7 bases. Germline trimming cut 10 bases from V and 1 base from J; bases unmatched to any gene: 19. In germline, CDR1 is ENHRY, CDR2 SYGVKD. The CDR3 is 17 amino acids. CDR3 residues: CATQLTGASARSYEQYF. The DNA of the CDR3 is TGTGCCACCCAATTAACAGGGGCCTCCGCCCGTTCCTACGAGCAGTACTTC.

This chain links TRBV20-1 with TRBJ2-2; D may be TRBD1 (5 bases). The germline gives CDR1 DFQATT, CDR2 SNEGSKA (reference sequence). The V and J ends lost 3 bases and 1 base respectively, with 6 bases between them. CDR3 size: 13 residues. The DNA of the CDR3 is TGCAGTGCTAGTACAGGGAACACCGGGGAGCTGTTTTTT. Its protein is CSASTGNTGELFF.

This clone occurred once. The chain joins TRBV10-3 to TRBJ1-6, with TRBD1 identical over 8 bases. The CDR3 sequence is 17 residues long. V trimming: 0 bases; J trimming: 2 bases; junction bases outside the gene matches: 3. Germline CDR1 and CDR2: ENHRY and SYGVKD. This CDR3 is CAISESSTGAYNSPLHF. In nucleotides, the CDR3 is TGTGCCATCAGTGAGTCGTCGACAGGGGCCTATAATTCACCCCTCCACTTT.

The genes are TRBV7-2 and TRBJ1-5; no firm D call. This CDR3 comprises 16 residues. Germline V gene sequence: CDR1 SGHTA, CDR2 FQGNSA. V dropped 1 base and J dropped 9 bases, with 19 bases sitting between them. The CDR3 DNA reads TGTGCCAGCAGCTTAGGTCAGGCCGCCTGGATATGGCCCCAGCATTTT. The encoded protein is CASSLGQAAWIWPQHF.

The chain links TRBV7-2 to TRBJ2-3; 14 positions match TRBD2. The V segment lost 5 bases and the J segment 0 bases; nucleotides outside the gene matches: 4. The germline CDR1 and CDR2 sequences are SGHTA and FQGNSA. The CDR3 sequence is 17 residues long. The chain's CDR3 is CASSGLAGGHSTDTQYF. The CDR3 DNA reads TGTGCCAGCAGCGGACTAGCGGGGGGACATAGCACAGATACGCAGTATTTT. The complete variable domain, with remaining parts taken from reference TRBV7-2 and TRBJ2-3, reads GAGVSQSPSNKVTEKGKDVELRCDPISGHTALYWYRQSLGQGLEFLIYFQGNSAPDKSGLPSDRFSAERTGGSVSTLTIQRTQQEDSAVYLCASSGLAGGHSTDTQYFGPGTRLTVL.

For the CDR3, the DNA is TGTGCCAGCAGTTTGTCCTCACACAGGGTAGGGAATGGCTACACCTTC. Translated, it gives CASSLSSHRVGNGYTF. V and J are TRBV28 and TRBJ1-2, with a tentative D call TRBD1 (6 bases). The length of the CDR3 is 16 residues. Germline CDR1 is MDHEN and CDR2 is SYDVKM. The V and J ends lost 3 bases and 6 bases respectively, with 20 bases between them.

This chain links TRBV5-8 with TRBJ1-2, with a tentative D call TRBD1 (5 bases). Trimming stripped 1 base from V and 8 bases from J, with 6 bases between. CDR1 and CDR2 (germline): SGHTS, YDEGEE. This CDR3 is built from 11 residues. CDR3 protein: CASSLRQGYTF. The CDR3 DNA reads as TGTGCCAGCAGCTTGCGACAGGGCTACACCTTC.

This chain links TRBV4-1 with TRBJ1-5, with TRBD1 identical over 7 bases. Trimming removed 4 bases from V and 1 base from J; junction bases left unmatched: 4. CDR1 is MGHRA, CDR2 YSYEKL, per germline. The CDR3 runs to 15 residues. This chain's CDR3 is CASSPMTGSNQPQHF. The CDR3 DNA is TGCGCCAGCAGCCCCATGACAGGGAGCAATCAGCCCCAGCATTTT.

The V call is TRBV19, the J call TRBJ2-3; 10 bases line up with TRBD2. This CDR3 has 16 amino acids. The V segment lost 6 bases and the J segment 3 bases; nucleotides outside the gene matches: 9. The V gene's germline CDR1 is LNHDA and CDR2 SQIVND (reference sequence). CDR3 amino acids: CASRTRSGGATDTQYF. The DNA of the CDR3 is TGTGCCAGTAGGACACGGAGCGGGGGGGCGACAGATACGCAGTATTTT.

This clone has only a few counts. The chain is built from TRBV5-1 and TRBJ1-4; 9 bases are shared with TRBD1. J gave up 8 bases and V 0 bases, and 2 bases lay outside the gene matches. This CDR3 is 14 amino acids long. CDR1 and CDR2 (germline): SGHRS, YFSETQ. In nucleotides, the CDR3 is TGCGCCAGCAGCTTGGACAGGGGGCAAGAAAAACTGTTTTTT. Protein: CASSLDRGQEKLFF.

The J gene is TRBJ1-5, the V gene TRBV2; 9 bases match TRBD1. Germline CDR1 reads SNHLY; CDR2 reads FYNNEI. V was clipped by 6 bases and J by 0 bases; unmatched bases: 9. CDR3 length equals 17 residues. DNA of the CDR3: TGTGCCAGCAGCTGGGGACAGGGATACTATAGCAATCAGCCCCAGCATTTT. As protein: CASSWGQGYYSNQPQHF. The full variable domain, rest sourced from reference TRBV2 and TRBJ1-5, is EPEVTQTPSHQVTQMGQEVILRCVPISNHLYFYWYRQILGQKVEFLVSFYNNEISEKSEIFDDQFSVERPDGSNFTLKIRSTKLEDSAMYFCASSWGQGYYSNQPQHFGDGTRLSIL.

The chain carries TRBV9 and TRBJ2-1; 7 positions match TRBD1. V shed 3 bases and J 4 bases; nucleotides not matched to a gene: 7. CDR3 length: 15 residues. Germline V CDR1 and CDR2: SGDLS, YYNGEE. The CDR3 DNA is TGTGCCAGCAGCGGAAGACAGGGATCTTACAATGAGCAGTTCTTC. This gives the protein CASSGRQGSYNEQFF.

J is TRBJ1-5 and V is TRBV12-5, with TRBD1 as a possible D gene (5 bases). The germline V gene encodes CDR1 LGHNT and CDR2 FRNRAP. Trimming took 5 bases from V and 6 from J, leaving 20 bases between them. CDR3 length: 16 amino acids. The CDR3, as DNA: TGTGCTAGTGGTCCCCCCCGTACAGGCGCCGGTCAGCCCCAGCATTTT. It yields the protein CASGPPRTGAGQPQHF.

This clone was recorded a few times. This chain connects TRBV6-4 to TRBJ2-7, with TRBD1 as a possible D gene (5 bases). The CDR3 sequence is 16 residues long. The germline V gene has CDR1 MRHNA and CDR2 SNTAGT. V was shortened by 7 bases and J by 2 bases, with 21 bases between the two germline ends. The CDR3 DNA reads as TGTGCCAGCAACCCTCTCGTAGGGGTCCCTACCTACGAGCAGTACTTC. It encodes CASNPLVGVPTYEQYF.

J is TRBJ2-2 and V is TRBV3-1 (or the pseudogene TRBV3-2); no clear D. V dropped 0 bases and J dropped 10 bases, with 6 bases sitting between them. This CDR3 region has 12 residues. Germline assignment: CDR1 LGHDT and CDR2 YNNKEL (reference sequence). The CDR3 here is CASSQEATELFF. For the CDR3, the DNA is TGTGCCAGCAGCCAAGAAGCAACGGAGCTGTTTTTT.

This sequence joins TRBV4-1 and TRBJ2-7, with D maybe TRBD2 (6 bases). Germline CDR1 reads MGHRA; CDR2 reads YSYEKL. This CDR3 has 16 amino acids. Trimming took off 2 bases at V and 0 bases at J, with 14 bases between the two ends. The CDR3 nucleotides are TGCGCCAGCAGCCAACCTAGCGCAGGCAACTCCTACGAGCAGTACTTC. Translating it yields CASSQPSAGNSYEQYF.

The chain employs TRBV30 and TRBJ2-3; 10 positions agree with TRBD2. V was clipped by 4 bases and J by 4 bases; unmatched bases: 11. This CDR3 spans 16 amino acids. CDR1 is GTSNPN and CDR2 is SVGIG in the germline V gene (reference sequence). The CDR3 DNA sequence: TGTGCCTGGACCGTACGAGGGCTAGCGGGAGCAGATACGCAGTATTTT. Its protein is CAWTVRGLAGADTQYF.

The J gene is TRBJ1-3, the V gene TRBV9; TRBD1 aligns across 8 bases. This CDR3 comprises 17 residues. CDR1 is SGDLS and CDR2 is YYNGEE in the germline V gene. Trimming at V came to 3 bases and at J to 0 bases, leaving 8 bases not matched to a gene. DNA for the CDR3: TGTGCCAGCAGCGGTGGACAGGGAGGGAACTCTGGAAACACCATATATTTT. Amino acids: CASSGGQGGNSGNTIYF.

The rearrangement uses TRBV4-2 and TRBJ2-3; D possibly corresponds to TRBD2 (5 bases). Trimming shortened V by 0 bases and J by 6 bases, and 10 bases separated the two germline ends. Germline assignment: CDR1 LGHNA and CDR2 YNFKEQ. This CDR3 is built from 14 residues. The CDR3 DNA reads TGTGCCAGCAGCCAAGATCGAGGGCTGGATACGCAGTATTTT. It yields the protein CASSQDRGLDTQYF.

The rearrangement joins TRBV15 to TRBJ1-4; tentatively, D is TRBD1 (6 bases). The CDR3 is made up of 14 amino acids. Looked up from germline, CDR1 is LNHNV and CDR2 is YYDKDF (reference sequence). V gave up 4 bases and J gave up 5 bases, with 11 bases separating them. Here the CDR3 DNA reads TGTGCCACCAGCAAGGACAGCTCCAATGAAAAACTGTTTTTT. The encoded protein is CATSKDSSNEKLFF.

CDR3 sequence: CASSRQGDQETQYF. CDR3 bases: TGTGCCAGCTCAAGACAGGGAGACCAAGAGACCCAGTACTTC. The rearrangement uses TRBV18 and TRBJ2-5; 7 nucleotides agree with TRBD1. Germline loops: CDR1 KGHSH, CDR2 LQKENI. The CDR3 has 14 amino acids. J was trimmed by 0 bases and V by 5 bases; bases with no gene match: 3.

The rearrangement joins TRBV29-1 to TRBJ2-7; tentatively, D is TRBD2 (6 bases). The CDR3 totals 13 residues. Germline assignment: CDR1 SQVTM and CDR2 ANQGSEA. The V end was cut by 6 bases, the J end by 5 bases, with 17 bases between. CDR3 sequence: CSVPMGGPHEQYF. The CDR3 DNA sequence: TGCAGCGTCCCTATGGGAGGTCCCCACGAGCAGTACTTC.

The sample holds a few counts of this clone. The chain couples TRBV9 to TRBJ2-5, with 9 bases fitting TRBD1. V dropped 4 bases and J dropped 5; count of bases not matched to a gene: 12. The germline gives CDR1 SGDLS, CDR2 YYNGEE. The CDR3 loop spans 16 amino acids. In nucleotides, the CDR3 is TGTGCCAGCAGCCTCCACGGGACAGGGTTTAGGGAGACCCAGTACTTC. It specifies CASSLHGTGFRETQYF.

This sequence joins TRBV4-2 and TRBJ2-5; unclear D gene. Germline V gene data show CDR1 as LGHNA and CDR2 as YNFKEQ. The CDR3 contains 13 residues. V dropped 3 bases and J dropped 5 bases, with 10 bases sitting between them. CDR3 bases: TGTGCCAGCAGCCAGGCACAGTATGAGACCCAGTACTTC. Protein sequence: CASSQAQYETQYF.

The V and J genes are TRBV6-5 and TRBJ2-1, with 7 bases fitting TRBD1. V lost 4 bases and J lost 0; bases outside the gene matches: 3. The CDR3 is made up of 15 amino acids. Looked up from germline, CDR1 is MNHEY and CDR2 is SVGAGI. Written as DNA, the CDR3 is TGTGCCAGCAGTTCCTGGACAGGCTCCTACAATGAGCAGTTCTTC. Translating it yields CASSSWTGSYNEQFF.